This is a list of T cell receptor beta chains from one sample in a study of metastatic and nonmetastatic thyroid tumors. MiXCR was used by TCRdb to re-call the PCR reads. The repertoire holds around 40,000 clones, with 13% as singletons. Sequencing was carried out using blood. The receptors stem from a female donor with papillary thyroid cancer or a benign thyroid nodule (not recorded which). Some clones in this sample may be carry-over from other donors' samples. CDR3s include the opening cysteine and the closing phenylalanine or tryptophan. D genes are given only for firm matches. Size is stated for part of the rows, as once, few or many counts, or as a class when the clone is expanded.

V: TRBV11-2; J: TRBJ1-2; D: TRBD1; size: many; DNA: TGTGCCAGCAGCCCCGACAGGGGGAACTATGGCTACACCTTC; CDR3: CASSPDRGNYGYTF
V: TRBV28; J: TRBJ1-5; D: -; size: many; DNA: TGTGCCAGCAGTTACGCGAACTACAATCAGCCCCAGCATTTT; CDR3: CASSYANYNQPQHF
V: TRBV14; J: TRBJ2-1; D: TRBD2; size: many; DNA: TGTGCCAGCAGCCCCGGACTAGCGGGTGAGCAGTTCTTC; CDR3: CASSPGLAGEQFF
V: TRBV6-5; J: TRBJ1-6; D: -; size: many; DNA: TGTGCCAGCAGTTATGGATATAATTCACCCCTCCACTTT; CDR3: CASSYGYNSPLHF
V: TRBV19; J: TRBJ2-7; D: TRBD1; size: many; DNA: TGTGCCAGTAGGGGCAGGGGGTTCGGAGAGCAGTACTTC; CDR3: CASRGRGFGEQYF
V: TRBV15; J: TRBJ2-2; D: -; size: -; DNA: TGTGCCACCTGGAATGAGGGCACCGGGGAGCTCTTTTTT; CDR3: CATWNEGTGELFF
V: TRBV2; J: TRBJ1-3; D: TRBD1; size: few; DNA: TGTGCCAGCAGTTGGGACAGTGGAAACACCATATATTTT; CDR3: CASSWDSGNTIYF
V: TRBV6-1; J: TRBJ1-5; D: TRBD1; size: -; DNA: TGTGCCAGCAGCGAGGGACAGGGTAGCGATCAGCCCCAGCATTTT; CDR3: CASSEGQGSDQPQHF
V: TRBV11-3; J: TRBJ2-5; D: TRBD2; size: many; DNA: TGTGCCAGCAGCTTCGCGGGAGGGCCGGTAGAGACCCAGTACTTC; CDR3: CASSFAGGPVETQYF
V: TRBV28; J: TRBJ1-1; D: TRBD1; size: many; DNA: TGTGCCAGCAGTTGGACAGGGTTTGAAGCTTTCTTT; CDR3: CASSWTGFEAFF
V: TRBV20-1; J: TRBJ2-3; D: TRBD1; size: many; DNA: TGCAGTGTCAGCCCTCTACTACAGGGGGCGCCTTGGGATACGCAGTATTTT; CDR3: CSVSPLLQGAPWDTQYF
V: TRBV6-1; J: TRBJ2-1; D: -; size: many; DNA: TGTGCCAGCAGTCACACAGGGTTGGCCTACAATGAGCAGTTCTTC; CDR3: CASSHTGLAYNEQFF
V: TRBV13; J: TRBJ2-2; D: TRBD2; size: many; DNA: TGTGCCAGCAGATCGGTAGCGGGAGGGCCCGGGGAGCTGTTTTTT; CDR3: CASRSVAGGPGELFF
V: TRBV11-2; J: TRBJ2-4; D: TRBD2; size: few; DNA: TGTGCCAGCAGCCTCTACGGCGGCGCGGGGGGAAACATTCAGTACTTC; CDR3: CASSLYGGAGGNIQYF
V: TRBV19; J: TRBJ1-5; D: -; size: many; DNA: TGTGCCAGCAAGCTAGATTACGGGTGGGGGGTCAATCAGCCCCAGCATTTT; CDR3: CASKLDYGWGVNQPQHF
V: TRBV15; J: TRBJ2-7; D: TRBD2; size: many; DNA: TGTGCCACCAGCAGAGATAGCGGACTAGGGAAAGCAGGATACGAGCAGTACTTC; CDR3: CATSRDSGLGKAGYEQYF
V: TRBV27; J: TRBJ2-2; D: -; size: many; DNA: TGTGCCAGCAGTTTTACTCGTCCCGGGGAGCTGTTTTTT; CDR3: CASSFTRPGELFF
V: TRBV4-1; J: TRBJ2-3; D: -; size: few; DNA: TGCGCCAGCAGCCATCCGCAGGCCTCCGATACGCAGTATTTT; CDR3: CASSHPQASDTQYF
V: TRBV6-1; J: TRBJ2-5; D: -; size: -; DNA: TGTGCCAGCAGTGAGAACGGGGCAGGAGGAGAGACCCAGTACTTC; CDR3: CASSENGAGGETQYF
V: TRBV9; J: TRBJ1-2; D: -; size: -; DNA: TGTGCCAGCACCCCCCAAGGGTGCTATGGCTACACCTTC; CDR3: CASTPQGCYGYTF
V: TRBV20-1; J: TRBJ1-5; D: TRBD1; size: many; DNA: TGCAGTGCCCGACAGGGGTCTGAAGGCAATCAGCCCCAGCATTTT; CDR3: CSARQGSEGNQPQHF
V: TRBV28; J: TRBJ2-7; D: -; size: many; DNA: TGTGCCAGCAGTAAGGACAGTGCCTACGAGCAGTACTTC; CDR3: CASSKDSAYEQYF
V: TRBV5-1; J: TRBJ2-2; D: -; size: -; DNA: TGCGCCAGCAGCAACGGGGGCTCATGGACCGGGGAGCTGTTTTTT; CDR3: CASSNGGSWTGELFF
V: TRBV6-1; J: TRBJ1-5; D: -; size: many; DNA: TGTGCCAGCAGCTCAGGGTACAATCAGCCCCAGCATTTT; CDR3: CASSSGYNQPQHF
V: TRBV28; J: TRBJ1-6; D: TRBD1; size: few; DNA: TGTGCCAGCAATACAGGGGCTCCTAATTCACCCCTCCACTTT; CDR3: CASNTGAPNSPLHF
V: TRBV5-1; J: TRBJ2-3; D: TRBD1; size: -; DNA: TGCGCCAACAGCACCACCACCGGGACAGGGGGTCGCACAGATACGCAGTATTTC; CDR3: CANSTTTGTGGRTDTQYF
V: TRBV5-1; J: TRBJ2-1; D: -; size: many; DNA: TGCGCCAGCAGCTTGGAGATCGGTGAGCAGTTCTTC; CDR3: CASSLEIGEQFF
V: TRBV11-2; J: TRBJ2-7; D: -; size: many; DNA: TGTGCCAGCAGCTTAGACACCTACGAGCAGTACTTC; CDR3: CASSLDTYEQYF
V: TRBV20-1; J: TRBJ2-2; D: -; size: many; DNA: TGCAGTGCGGTTGGGTCCGGGGAGCTGTTTTTT; CDR3: CSAVGSGELFF
V: TRBV19; J: TRBJ2-1; D: -; size: many; DNA: TGTGCCAGTCAGGATTCCTCCTACAATGAGCAGTTCTTC; CDR3: CASQDSSYNEQFF
V: TRBV6-1; J: TRBJ2-7; D: -; size: many; DNA: TGTGCCAGCAGTCAATCAACCCGGACTACCCTCTACGAGCAGTACTTC; CDR3: CASSQSTRTTLYEQYF
V: TRBV19; J: TRBJ2-2; D: TRBD1; size: many; DNA: TGTGCCAGTAGTAAACTCCAAGGACAGGGGACCGGCACCGGGGAGCTGTTTTTT; CDR3: CASSKLQGQGTGTGELFF
V: TRBV4-1; J: TRBJ2-3; D: -; size: few; DNA: TGCGCCAGCAGCCAGGAGGTCCATACGCAGTATTTT; CDR3: CASSQEVHTQYF
V: TRBV7-8; J: TRBJ1-1; D: -; size: many; DNA: TGTGCCAGCAGCTTGGACGGGGGTTGGACTGAAGCTTTCTTT; CDR3: CASSLDGGWTEAFF
V: TRBV25-1; J: TRBJ2-5; D: -; size: many; DNA: TGTGCCAGCAGTGAAACTTGGAGGACAGAAGAGACCCAGTACTTC; CDR3: CASSETWRTEETQYF
V: TRBV4-2; J: TRBJ2-7; D: TRBD1; size: -; DNA: TGTGCCAGCAGCCCTCCGGGACAGGGGTTCAACGAGCAGTACTTC; CDR3: CASSPPGQGFNEQYF
V: TRBV20-1; J: TRBJ1-2; D: TRBD1; size: many; DNA: TGCAGTGCCCGAGAGACAGGGAATAACTATGGCTACACCTTC; CDR3: CSARETGNNYGYTF
V: TRBV6-1; J: TRBJ1-5; D: TRBD1; size: -; DNA: TGTGCCAGCAGAACAGGGGGGCAGCCCCAGCATTTT; CDR3: CASRTGGQPQHF
V: TRBV11-1; J: TRBJ1-1; D: -; size: many; DNA: TGTGCCAGCAGCTCCGGGACCCCAGGGGCTGAAGCTTTCTTT; CDR3: CASSSGTPGAEAFF